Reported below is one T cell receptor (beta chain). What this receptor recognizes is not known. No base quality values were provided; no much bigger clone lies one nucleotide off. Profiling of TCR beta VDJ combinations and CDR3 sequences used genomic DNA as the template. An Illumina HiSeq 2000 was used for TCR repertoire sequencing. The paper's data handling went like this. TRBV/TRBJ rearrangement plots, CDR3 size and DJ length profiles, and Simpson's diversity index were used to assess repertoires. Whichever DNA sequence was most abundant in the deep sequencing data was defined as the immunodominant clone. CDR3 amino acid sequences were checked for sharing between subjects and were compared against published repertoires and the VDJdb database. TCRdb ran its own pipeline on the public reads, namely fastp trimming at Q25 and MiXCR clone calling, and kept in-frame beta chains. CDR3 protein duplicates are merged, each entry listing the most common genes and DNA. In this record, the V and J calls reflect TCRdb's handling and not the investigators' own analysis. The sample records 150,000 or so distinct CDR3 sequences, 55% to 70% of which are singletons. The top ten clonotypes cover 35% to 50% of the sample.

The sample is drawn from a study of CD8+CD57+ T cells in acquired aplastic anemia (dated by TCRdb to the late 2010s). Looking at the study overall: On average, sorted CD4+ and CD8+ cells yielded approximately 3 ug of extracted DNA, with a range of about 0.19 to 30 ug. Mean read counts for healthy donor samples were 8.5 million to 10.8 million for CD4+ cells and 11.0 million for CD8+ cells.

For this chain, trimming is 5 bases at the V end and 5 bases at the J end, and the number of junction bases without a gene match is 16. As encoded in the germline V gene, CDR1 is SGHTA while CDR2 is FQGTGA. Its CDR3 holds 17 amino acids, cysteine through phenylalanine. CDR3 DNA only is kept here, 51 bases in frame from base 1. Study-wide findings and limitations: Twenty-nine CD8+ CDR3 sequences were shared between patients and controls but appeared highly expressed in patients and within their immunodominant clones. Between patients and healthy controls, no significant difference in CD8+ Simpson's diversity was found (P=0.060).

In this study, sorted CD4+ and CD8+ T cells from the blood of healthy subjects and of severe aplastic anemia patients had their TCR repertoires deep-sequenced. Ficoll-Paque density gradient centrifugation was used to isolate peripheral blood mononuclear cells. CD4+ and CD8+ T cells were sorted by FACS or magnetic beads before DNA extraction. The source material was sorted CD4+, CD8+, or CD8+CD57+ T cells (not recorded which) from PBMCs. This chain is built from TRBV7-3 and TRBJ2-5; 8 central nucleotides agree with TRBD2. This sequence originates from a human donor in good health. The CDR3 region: CASSPDGGGSAAETQYF. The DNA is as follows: TGTGCCAGCAGCCCGGACGGGGGGGGCTCTGCGGCGGAGACCCAGTACTTC.